The T cell receptor (beta chain) under discussion was sequenced for a study of OX40 agonist ivuxolimab in advanced cancers. Study results and caveats: Certain nonresponders additionally had low normalized T-cell clonal expansion. Expanded clones tended on average to be more numerous among CD8+ T cells than CD4+.

Enrollment shut out patients with autoimmune disease history or systemic immunosuppression. Blood sampling was done at baseline, cycle 4 day 1, and cycle 7 day 1. Germline V lookup: CDR1 SSHAT, CDR2 FNYEAQ (reference sequence). CDR3 length equals 15 residues. Clones were read by immunoSEQ multiplex PCR, and TCRdb kept only the in-frame ones, dropping some. The data contain tens of thousands of clones, 75% to 95% of them singletons. Remarks on this clone: Its target is unknown.

The TCR was taken from an adult with an advanced solid tumor such as melanoma, head and neck, liver or kidney cancer. The chain links TRBV7-7 to TRBJ2-2; D perhaps matches TRBD1 (6 bases). The source material was CD4+ or CD8+ T cells sorted from blood, sampled in a trial of the OX40 agonist ivuxolimab. The CDR3 loop reads CAGSPGIGGPGELFF. The CDR3, as DNA: TGTGCTGGCAGCCCTGGCATTGGGGGCCCCGGGGAGCTGTTTTTT.